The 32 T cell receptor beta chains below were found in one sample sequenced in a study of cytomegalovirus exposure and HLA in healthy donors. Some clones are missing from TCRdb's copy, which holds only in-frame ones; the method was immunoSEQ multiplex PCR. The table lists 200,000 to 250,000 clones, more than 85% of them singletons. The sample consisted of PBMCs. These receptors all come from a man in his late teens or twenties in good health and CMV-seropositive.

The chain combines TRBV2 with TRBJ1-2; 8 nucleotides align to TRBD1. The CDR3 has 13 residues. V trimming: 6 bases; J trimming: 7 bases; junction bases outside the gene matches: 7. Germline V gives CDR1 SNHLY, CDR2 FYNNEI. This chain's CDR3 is CASSGQGSAGYTF. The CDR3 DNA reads TGTGCCAGCAGCGGACAGGGTTCAGCTGGCTACACCTTC.

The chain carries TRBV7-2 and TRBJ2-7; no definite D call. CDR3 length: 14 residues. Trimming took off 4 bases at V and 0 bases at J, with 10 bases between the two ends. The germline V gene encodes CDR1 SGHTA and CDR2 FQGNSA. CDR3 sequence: CASSYRRSSYEQYF. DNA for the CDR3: TGTGCCAGCAGCTATAGGCGTAGCTCCTACGAGCAGTACTTC.

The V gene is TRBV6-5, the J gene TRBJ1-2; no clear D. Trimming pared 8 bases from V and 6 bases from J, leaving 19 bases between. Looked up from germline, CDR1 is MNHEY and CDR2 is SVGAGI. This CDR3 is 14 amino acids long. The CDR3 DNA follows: TGTGCCAGCCTTGGGTACGGACTCAACCATGGCTACACCTTC. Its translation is CASLGYGLNHGYTF.

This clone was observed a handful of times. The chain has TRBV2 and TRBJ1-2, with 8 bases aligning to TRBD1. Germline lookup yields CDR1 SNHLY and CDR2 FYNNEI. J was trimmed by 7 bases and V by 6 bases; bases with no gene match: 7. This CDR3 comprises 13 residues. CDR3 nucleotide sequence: TGTGCCAGCAGGCAGGGGGCGTTCGGTGGCTACACCTTC. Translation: CASRQGAFGGYTF.

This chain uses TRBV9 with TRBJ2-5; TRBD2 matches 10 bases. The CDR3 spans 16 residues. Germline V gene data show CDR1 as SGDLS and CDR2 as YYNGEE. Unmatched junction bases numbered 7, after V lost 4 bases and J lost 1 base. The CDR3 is CASSPRTSGPQETQYF. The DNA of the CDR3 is TGTGCCAGCAGCCCCCGGACTAGCGGCCCCCAAGAGACCCAGTACTTC.

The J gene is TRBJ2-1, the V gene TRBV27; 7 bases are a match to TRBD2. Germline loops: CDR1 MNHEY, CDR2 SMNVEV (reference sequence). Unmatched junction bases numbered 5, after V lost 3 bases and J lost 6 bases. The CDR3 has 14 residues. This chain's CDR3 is CASSLGGSVNEQFF. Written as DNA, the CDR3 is TGTGCCAGCAGTTTGGGCGGGAGCGTCAATGAGCAGTTCTTC.

The CDR3 nucleotides are TGTGCCAGCAGTGAAGTACGGGGCGATGAGCAGTTCTTC. Translation gives CASSEVRGDEQFF. The chain combines TRBV2 with TRBJ2-1, with D perhaps matching TRBD1 or TRBD2 (5 bases each). V lost 1 base, J lost 8 bases, and 9 bases lay in between. The germline V gene encodes CDR1 SNHLY and CDR2 FYNNEI. There are 13 residues in the CDR3.

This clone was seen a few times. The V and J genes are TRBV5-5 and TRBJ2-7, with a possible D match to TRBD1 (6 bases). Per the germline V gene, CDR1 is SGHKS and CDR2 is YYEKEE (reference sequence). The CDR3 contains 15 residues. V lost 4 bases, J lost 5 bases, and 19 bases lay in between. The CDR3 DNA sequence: TGTGCCAGCAGCATTCCGGGACAAGGCGTCCACGAGCAGTACTTC. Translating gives CASSIPGQGVHEQYF. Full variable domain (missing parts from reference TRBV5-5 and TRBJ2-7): DAGVTQSPTHLIKTRGQQVTLRCSPISGHKSVSWYQQVLGQGPQFIFQYYEKEERGRGNFPDRFSARQFPNYSSELNVNALLLGDSALYLCASSIPGQGVHEQYFGPGTRLTVT.

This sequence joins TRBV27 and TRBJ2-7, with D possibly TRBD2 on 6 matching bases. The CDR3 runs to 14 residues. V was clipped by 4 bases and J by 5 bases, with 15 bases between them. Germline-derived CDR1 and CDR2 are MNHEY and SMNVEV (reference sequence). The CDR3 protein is CASSYDGRTHEQYF. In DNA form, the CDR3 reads TGTGCCAGCAGTTACGACGGGAGAACCCACGAGCAGTACTTC.

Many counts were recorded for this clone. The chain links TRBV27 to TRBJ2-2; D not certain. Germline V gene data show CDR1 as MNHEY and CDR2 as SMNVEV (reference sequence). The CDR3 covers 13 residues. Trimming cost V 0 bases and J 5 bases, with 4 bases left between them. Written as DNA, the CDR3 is TGTGCCAGCAGTTTATCGGAAACCGGGGAGCTGTTTTTT. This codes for CASSLSETGELFF.

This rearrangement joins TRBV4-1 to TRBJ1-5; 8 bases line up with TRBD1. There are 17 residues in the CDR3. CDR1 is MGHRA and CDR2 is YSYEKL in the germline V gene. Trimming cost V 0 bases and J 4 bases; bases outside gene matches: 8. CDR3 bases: TGCGCCAGCAGCCAAGACGGGGCAGGGGGCTGGAATCAGCCCCAGCATTTT. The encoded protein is CASSQDGAGGWNQPQHF.

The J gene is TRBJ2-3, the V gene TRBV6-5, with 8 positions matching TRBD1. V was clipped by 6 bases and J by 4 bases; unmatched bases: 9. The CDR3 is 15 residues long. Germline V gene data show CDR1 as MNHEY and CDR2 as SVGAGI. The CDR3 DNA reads TGTGCCAGCAGACTGCAGGGGGCGTCAGCAGATACGCAGTATTTT. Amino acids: CASRLQGASADTQYF.

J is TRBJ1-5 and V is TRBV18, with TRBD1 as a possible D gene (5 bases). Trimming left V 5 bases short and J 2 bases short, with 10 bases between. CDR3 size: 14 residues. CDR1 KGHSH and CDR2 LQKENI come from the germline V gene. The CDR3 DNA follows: TGTGCCAGCTCAGTCGACAGAGGCAATCAGCCCCAGCATTTT. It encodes CASSVDRGNQPQHF.

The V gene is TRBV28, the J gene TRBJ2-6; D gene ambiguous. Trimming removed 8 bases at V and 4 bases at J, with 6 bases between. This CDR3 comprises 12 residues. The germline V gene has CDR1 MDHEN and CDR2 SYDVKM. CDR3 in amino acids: CASPAGANVLTF. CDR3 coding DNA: TGTGCCAGCCCGGCCGGGGCCAACGTCCTGACTTTC. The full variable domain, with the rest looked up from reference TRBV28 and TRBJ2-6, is DVKVTQSSRYLVKRTGEKVFLECVQDMDHENMFWYRQDPGLGLRLIYFSYDVKMKEKGDIPEGYSVSREKKERFSLILESASTNQTSMYLCASPAGANVLTFGAGSRLTVL.

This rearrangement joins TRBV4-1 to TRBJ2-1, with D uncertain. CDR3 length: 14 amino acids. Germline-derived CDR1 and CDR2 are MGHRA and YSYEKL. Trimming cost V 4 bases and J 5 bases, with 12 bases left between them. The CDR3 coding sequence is TGCGCCAGCAGCCTCCGTGGGCCCCACAATGAGCAGTTCTTC. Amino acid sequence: CASSLRGPHNEQFF.

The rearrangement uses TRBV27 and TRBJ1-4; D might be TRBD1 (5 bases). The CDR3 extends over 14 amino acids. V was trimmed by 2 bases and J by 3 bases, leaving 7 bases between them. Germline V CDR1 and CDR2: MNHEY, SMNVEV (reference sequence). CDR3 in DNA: TGTGCCAGCAGTTTAGTGGGGGCTAATGAAAAACTGTTTTTT. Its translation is CASSLVGANEKLFF. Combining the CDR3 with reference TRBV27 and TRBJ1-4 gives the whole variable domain EAQVTQNPRYLITVTGKKLTVTCSQNMNHEYMSWYRQDPGLGLRQIYYSMNVEVTDKGDVPEGYKVSRKEKRNFPLILESPSPNQTSLYFCASSLVGANEKLFFGSGTQLSVL.

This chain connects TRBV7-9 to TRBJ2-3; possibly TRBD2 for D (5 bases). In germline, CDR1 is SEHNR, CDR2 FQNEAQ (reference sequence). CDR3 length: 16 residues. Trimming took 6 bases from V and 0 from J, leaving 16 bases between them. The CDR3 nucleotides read TGTGCCAGCAGGGGGTACGGGGTTCTAAGCACAGATACGCAGTATTTT. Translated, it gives CASRGYGVLSTDTQYF.

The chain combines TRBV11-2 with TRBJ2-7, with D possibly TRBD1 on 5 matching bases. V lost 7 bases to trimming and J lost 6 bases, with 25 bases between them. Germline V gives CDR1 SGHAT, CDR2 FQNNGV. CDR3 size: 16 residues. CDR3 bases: TGTGCCAGCACCCCTATTATGGGAAACAGGAGAGGCGAGCAGTACTTC. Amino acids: CASTPIMGNRRGEQYF.

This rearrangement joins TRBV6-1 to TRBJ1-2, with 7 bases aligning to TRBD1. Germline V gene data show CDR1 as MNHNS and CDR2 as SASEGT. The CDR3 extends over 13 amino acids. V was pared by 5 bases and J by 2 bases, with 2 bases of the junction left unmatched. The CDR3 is CASSTGQNYGYTF. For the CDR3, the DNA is TGTGCCAGCAGTACGGGACAGAACTATGGCTACACCTTC.

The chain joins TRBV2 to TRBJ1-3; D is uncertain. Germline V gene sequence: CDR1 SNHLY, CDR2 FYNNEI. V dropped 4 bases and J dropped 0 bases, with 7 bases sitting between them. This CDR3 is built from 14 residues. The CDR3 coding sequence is TGTGCCAGCAGTGTTTCGGGCTCTGGAAACACCATATATTTT. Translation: CASSVSGSGNTIYF.

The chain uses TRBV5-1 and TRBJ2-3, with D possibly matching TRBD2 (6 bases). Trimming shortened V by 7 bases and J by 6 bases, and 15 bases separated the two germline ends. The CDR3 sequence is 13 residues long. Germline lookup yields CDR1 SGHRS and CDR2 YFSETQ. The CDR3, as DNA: TGCGCCAGCGGGGGGAGTGGTTGGGATACGCAGTATTTT. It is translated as CASGGSGWDTQYF. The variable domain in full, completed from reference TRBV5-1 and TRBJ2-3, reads KAGVTQTPRYLIKTRGQQVTLSCSPISGHRSVSWYQQTPGQGLQFLFEYFSETQRNKGNFPGRFSGRQFSNSRSEMNVSTLELGDSALYLCASGGSGWDTQYFGPGTRLTVL.

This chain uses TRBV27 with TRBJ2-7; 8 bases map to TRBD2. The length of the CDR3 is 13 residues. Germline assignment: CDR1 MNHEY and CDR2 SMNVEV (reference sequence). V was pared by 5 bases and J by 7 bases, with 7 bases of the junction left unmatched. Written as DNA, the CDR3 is TGTGCCAGCAGTCTGAGCGGGAGAAGGGAGCAGTACTTC. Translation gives CASSLSGRREQYF.

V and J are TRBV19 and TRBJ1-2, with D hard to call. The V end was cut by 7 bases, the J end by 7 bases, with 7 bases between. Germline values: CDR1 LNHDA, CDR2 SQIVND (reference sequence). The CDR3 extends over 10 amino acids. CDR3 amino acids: CASIPLGYTF. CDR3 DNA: TGTGCCAGTATCCCACTTGGCTACACCTTC.

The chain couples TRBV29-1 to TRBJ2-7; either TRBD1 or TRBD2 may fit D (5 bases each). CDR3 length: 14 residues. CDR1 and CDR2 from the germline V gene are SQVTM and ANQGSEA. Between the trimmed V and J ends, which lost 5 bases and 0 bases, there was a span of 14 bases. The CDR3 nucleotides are TGCAGCGTTTGGGACGGAGGCCGCTCCTACGAGCAGTACTTC. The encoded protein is CSVWDGGRSYEQYF.

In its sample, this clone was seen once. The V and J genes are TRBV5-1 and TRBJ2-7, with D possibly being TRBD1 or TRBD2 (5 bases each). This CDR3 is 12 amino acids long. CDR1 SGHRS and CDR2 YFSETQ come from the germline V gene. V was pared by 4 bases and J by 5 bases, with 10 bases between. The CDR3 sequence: CASSGGPHEQYF. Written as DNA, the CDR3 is TGCGCCAGCAGCGGGGGACCCCACGAGCAGTACTTC. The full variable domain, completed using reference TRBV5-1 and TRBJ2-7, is KAGVTQTPRYLIKTRGQQVTLSCSPISGHRSVSWYQQTPGQGLQFLFEYFSETQRNKGNFPGRFSGRQFSNSRSEMNVSTLELGDSALYLCASSGGPHEQYFGPGTRLTVT.

CDR3 amino acids: CAWGGVEGPQHF. The CDR3, as DNA: TGTGCCTGGGGGGGGGTAGAGGGGCCCCAGCATTTT. This chain joins TRBV30 and TRBJ1-5, with D perhaps matching TRBD1 (5 bases). Germline V gene data show CDR1 as GTSNPN and CDR2 as SVGIG (reference sequence). Between the trimmed V and J ends, which lost 5 bases and 9 bases, there was a span of 14 bases. The CDR3 loop spans 12 amino acids.

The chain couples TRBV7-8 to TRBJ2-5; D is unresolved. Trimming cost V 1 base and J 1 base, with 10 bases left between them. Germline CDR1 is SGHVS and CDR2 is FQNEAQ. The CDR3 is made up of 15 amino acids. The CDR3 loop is CASSLGGVLQETQYF. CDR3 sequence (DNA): TGTGCCAGCAGCTTAGGGGGTGTCCTCCAAGAGACCCAGTACTTC.

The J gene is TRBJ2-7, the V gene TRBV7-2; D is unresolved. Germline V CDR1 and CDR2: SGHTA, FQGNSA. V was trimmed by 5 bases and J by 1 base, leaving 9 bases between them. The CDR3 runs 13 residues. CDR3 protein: CASSRVRSYEQYF. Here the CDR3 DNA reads TGTGCCAGCAGCAGAGTTAGGTCCTACGAGCAGTACTTC.

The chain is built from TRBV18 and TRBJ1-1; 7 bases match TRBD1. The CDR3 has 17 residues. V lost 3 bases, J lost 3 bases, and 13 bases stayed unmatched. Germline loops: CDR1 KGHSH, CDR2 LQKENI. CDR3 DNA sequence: TGTGCCAGCTCACCCGGGACAGCTCCCCTGTGGGACACTGAAGCTTTCTTT. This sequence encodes CASSPGTAPLWDTEAFF.

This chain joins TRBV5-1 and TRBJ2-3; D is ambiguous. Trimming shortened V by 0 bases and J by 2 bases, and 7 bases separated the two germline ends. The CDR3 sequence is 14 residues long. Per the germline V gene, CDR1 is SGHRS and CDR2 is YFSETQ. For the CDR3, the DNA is TGCGCCAGCAGCTTGGTTCAGAACACAGATACGCAGTATTTT. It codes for CASSLVQNTDTQYF.

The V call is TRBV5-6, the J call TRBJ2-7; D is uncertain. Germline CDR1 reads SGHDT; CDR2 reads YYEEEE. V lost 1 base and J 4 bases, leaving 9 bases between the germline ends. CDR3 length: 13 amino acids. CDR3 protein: CASSLSGLYEQYF. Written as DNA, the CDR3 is TGTGCCAGCAGCTTGTCTGGGTTGTACGAGCAGTACTTC.

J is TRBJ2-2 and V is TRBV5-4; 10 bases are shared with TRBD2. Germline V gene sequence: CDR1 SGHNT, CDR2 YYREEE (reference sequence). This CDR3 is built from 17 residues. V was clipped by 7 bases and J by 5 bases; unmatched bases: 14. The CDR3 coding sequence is TGTGCCAGCTCCCCGGTTCCTAGCGGGAGAATTACCGGGGAGCTGTTTTTT. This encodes CASSPVPSGRITGELFF.